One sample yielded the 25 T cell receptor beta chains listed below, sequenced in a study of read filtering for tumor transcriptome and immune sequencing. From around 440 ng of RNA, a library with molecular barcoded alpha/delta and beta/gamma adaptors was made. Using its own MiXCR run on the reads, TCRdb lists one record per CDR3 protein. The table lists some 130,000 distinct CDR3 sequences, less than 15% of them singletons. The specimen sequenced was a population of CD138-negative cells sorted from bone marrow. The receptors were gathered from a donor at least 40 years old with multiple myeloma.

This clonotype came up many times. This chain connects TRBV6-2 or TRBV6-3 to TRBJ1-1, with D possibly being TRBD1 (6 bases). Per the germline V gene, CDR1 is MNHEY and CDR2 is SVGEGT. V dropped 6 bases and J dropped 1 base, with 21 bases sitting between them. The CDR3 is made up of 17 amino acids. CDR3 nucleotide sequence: TGTGCCAGCAGCTCCGCCAGGGGAGGGAAGGGGAACACTGAAGCTTTCTTT. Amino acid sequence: CASSSARGGKGNTEAFF.

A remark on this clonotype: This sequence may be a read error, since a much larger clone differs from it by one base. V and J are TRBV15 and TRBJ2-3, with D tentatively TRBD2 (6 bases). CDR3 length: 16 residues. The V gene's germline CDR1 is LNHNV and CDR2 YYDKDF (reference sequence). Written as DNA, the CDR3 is TGTACCACCAGCACGGACTGGGAGGTGGAGGCAGATACGCAGTATTTT. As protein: CTTSTDWEVEADTQYF.

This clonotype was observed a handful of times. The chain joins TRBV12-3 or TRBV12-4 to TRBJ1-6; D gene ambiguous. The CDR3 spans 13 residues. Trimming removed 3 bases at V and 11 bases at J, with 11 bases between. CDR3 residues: CASSFNVGPPLHF. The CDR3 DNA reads TGTGCCAGCAGTTTTAATGTTGGGCCACCCCTCCACTTT.

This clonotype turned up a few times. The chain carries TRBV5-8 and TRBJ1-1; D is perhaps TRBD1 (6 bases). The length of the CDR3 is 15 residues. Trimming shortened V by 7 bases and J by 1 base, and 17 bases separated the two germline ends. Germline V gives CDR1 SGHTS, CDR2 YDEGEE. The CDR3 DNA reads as TGTGCCAGCTTCACGAGGGGGTGGTGGAACACTGAAGCTTTCTTT. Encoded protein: CASFTRGWWNTEAFF.

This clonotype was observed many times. In DNA, the CDR3 is TGTGCCAGCAGCTTAAGAGAGGGAAGTGAGACCCAGTACTTC. This gives the protein CASSLREGSETQYF. This chain connects TRBV7-8 to TRBJ2-5; the D gene is possibly TRBD2 (5 bases). V gave up 2 bases and J gave up 5 bases, with 12 bases separating them. This CDR3 contains 14 residues. Germline loops: CDR1 SGHVS, CDR2 FQNEAQ.

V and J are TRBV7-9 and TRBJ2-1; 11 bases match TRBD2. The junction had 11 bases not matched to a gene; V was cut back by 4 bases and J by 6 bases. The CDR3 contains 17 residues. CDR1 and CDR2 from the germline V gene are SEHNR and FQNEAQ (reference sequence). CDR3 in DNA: TGTGCCAGCAGCTCCACCCTCACTAGCGGGAGTTTCAATGAGCAGTTCTTC. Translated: CASSSTLTSGSFNEQFF.

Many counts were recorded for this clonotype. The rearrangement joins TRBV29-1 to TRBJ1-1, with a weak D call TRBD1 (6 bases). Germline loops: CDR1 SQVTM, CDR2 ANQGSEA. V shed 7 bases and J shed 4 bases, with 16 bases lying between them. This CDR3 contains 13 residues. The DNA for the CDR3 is TGCAGCGGGGGGCGAGACCTAGGCACTGAAGCTTTCTTT. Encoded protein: CSGGRDLGTEAFF.

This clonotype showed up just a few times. The DNA for the CDR3 is TGCGCCAGCAGCCAAGAGGCGGGAGGGCCTGGAGATACGCAGTATTTT. Amino acids: CASSQEAGGPGDTQYF. The genes are TRBV4-3 and TRBJ2-3; TRBD2 matches at 9 bases. This CDR3 is 16 amino acids long. The germline gives CDR1 LGHNA, CDR2 YSLEER. Losses at the gene ends were 0 bases for V and 5 bases for J; bases not matched to a gene: 6.

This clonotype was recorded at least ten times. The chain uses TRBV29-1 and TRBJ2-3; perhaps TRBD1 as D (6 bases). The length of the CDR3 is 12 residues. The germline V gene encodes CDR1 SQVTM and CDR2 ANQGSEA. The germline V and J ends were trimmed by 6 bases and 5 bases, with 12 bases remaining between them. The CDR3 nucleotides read TGCAGCGTGCAACAGGGAGTAGATACGCAGTATTTT. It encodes CSVQQGVDTQYF.

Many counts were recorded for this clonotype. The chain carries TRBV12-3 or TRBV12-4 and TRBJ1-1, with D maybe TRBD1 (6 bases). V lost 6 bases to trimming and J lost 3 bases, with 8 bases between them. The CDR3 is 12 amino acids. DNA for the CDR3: TGTGCCAGCAGAAACAGGGACACTGAAGCTTTCTTT. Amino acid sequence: CASRNRDTEAFF.

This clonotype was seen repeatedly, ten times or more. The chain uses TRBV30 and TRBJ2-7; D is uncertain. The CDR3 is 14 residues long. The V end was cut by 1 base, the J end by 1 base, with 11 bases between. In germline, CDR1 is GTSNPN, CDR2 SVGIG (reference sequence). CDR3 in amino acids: CAWSAKDSSYEQYF. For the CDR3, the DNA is TGTGCCTGGAGTGCTAAAGACTCTTCCTACGAGCAGTACTTC.

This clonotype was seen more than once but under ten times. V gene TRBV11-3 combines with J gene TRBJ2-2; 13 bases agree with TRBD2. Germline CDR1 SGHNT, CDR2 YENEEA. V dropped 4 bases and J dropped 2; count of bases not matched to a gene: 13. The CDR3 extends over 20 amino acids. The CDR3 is CASSSRTSGRAHTNTGELFF. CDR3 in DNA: TGTGCCAGCAGCTCCCGAACTAGCGGGAGGGCCCATACTAACACCGGGGAGCTGTTTTTT.

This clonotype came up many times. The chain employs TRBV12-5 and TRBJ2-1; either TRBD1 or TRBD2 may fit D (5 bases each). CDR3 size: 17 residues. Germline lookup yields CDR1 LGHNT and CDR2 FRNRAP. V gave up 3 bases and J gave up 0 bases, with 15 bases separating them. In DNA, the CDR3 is TGTGCTAGTGGTTTCTCCCGGGACCAGAGCTCCTACAATGAGCAGTTCTTC. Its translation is CASGFSRDQSSYNEQFF.

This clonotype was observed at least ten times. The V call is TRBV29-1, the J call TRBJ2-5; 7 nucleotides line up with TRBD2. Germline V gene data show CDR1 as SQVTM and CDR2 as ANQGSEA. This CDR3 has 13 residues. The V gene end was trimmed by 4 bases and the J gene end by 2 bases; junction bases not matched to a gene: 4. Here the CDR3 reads CSVVGTTQETQYF. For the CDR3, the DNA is TGCAGCGTTGTCGGGACTACACAAGAGACCCAGTACTTC.

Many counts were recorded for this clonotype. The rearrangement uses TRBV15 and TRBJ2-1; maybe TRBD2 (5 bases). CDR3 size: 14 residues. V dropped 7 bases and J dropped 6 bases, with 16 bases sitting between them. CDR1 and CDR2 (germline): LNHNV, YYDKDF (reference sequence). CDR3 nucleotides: TGTGCCACCATCAACGAGGGCCGGAGCAATGAGCAGTTCTTC. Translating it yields CATINEGRSNEQFF.

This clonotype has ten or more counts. CDR3 amino acids: CSVSTGGKETQYF. CDR3 DNA sequence: TGCAGCGTCTCGACAGGGGGCAAAGAGACCCAGTACTTC. The chain has TRBV29-1 and TRBJ2-5; TRBD1 agrees at 10 bases. From germline, CDR1 is SQVTM and CDR2 ANQGSEA. This CDR3 spans 13 amino acids. V lost 6 bases, J lost 3 bases, and 4 bases stayed unmatched.

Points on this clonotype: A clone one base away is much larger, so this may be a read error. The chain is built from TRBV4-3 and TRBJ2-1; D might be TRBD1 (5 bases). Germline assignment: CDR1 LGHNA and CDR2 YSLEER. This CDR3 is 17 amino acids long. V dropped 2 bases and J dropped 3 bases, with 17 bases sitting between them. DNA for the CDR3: TGCGCCAGCAGCCAACCAGGGTCGCAGGAAAACTACAATGAGCAGTTCTTC. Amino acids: CASSQPGSQENYNEQFF.

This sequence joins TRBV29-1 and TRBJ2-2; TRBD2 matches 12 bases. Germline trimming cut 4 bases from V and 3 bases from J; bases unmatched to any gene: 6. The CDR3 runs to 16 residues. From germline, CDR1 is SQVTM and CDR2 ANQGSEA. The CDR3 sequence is CSVGRLAGEHTGELFF. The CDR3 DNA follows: TGCAGCGTTGGCCGACTAGCGGGAGAGCACACCGGGGAGCTGTTTTTT.

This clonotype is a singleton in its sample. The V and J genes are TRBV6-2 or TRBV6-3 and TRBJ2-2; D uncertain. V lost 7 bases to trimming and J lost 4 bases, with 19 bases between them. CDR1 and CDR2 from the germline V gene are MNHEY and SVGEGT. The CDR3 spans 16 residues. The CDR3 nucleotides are TGTGCCAGCACCGGTAGTGTCCAGCTAGTCACCGGGGAGCTGTTTTTT. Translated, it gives CASTGSVQLVTGELFF.

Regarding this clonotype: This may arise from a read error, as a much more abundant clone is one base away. The CDR3 protein is CASSYSPGTGEQYF. The CDR3 nucleotides read TGTGCCAGCAGTTACTCCCCGGGGACGGGTGAGCAGTACTTC. The chain uses TRBV6-5 and TRBJ2-7; D could derive from TRBD1 or TRBD2 (5 bases each). The CDR3 consists of 14 residues. CDR1 and CDR2 (germline): MNHEY, SVGAGI. V was trimmed by 0 bases and J by 7 bases, leaving 13 bases between them.

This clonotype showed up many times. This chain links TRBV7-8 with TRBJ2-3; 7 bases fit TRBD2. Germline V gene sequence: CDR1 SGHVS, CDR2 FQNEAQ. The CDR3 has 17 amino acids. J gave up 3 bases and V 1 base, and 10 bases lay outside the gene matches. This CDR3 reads CASSLEVGGPDTDTQYF. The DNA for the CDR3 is TGTGCCAGCAGCTTAGAAGTGGGAGGGCCAGATACAGATACGCAGTATTTT.

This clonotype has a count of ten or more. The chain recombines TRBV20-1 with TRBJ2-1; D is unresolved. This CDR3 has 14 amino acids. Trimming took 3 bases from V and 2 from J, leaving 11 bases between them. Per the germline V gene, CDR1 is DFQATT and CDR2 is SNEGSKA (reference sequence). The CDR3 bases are TGCAGTGCTAGTAAGGGATCAACCTACAATGAGCAGTTCTTC. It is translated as CSASKGSTYNEQFF.

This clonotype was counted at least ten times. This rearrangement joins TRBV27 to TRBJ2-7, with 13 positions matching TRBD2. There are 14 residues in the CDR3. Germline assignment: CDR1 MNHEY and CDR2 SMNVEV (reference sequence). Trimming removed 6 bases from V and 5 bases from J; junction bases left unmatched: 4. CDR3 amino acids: CASSLLAGGHEQYF. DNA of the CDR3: TGTGCCAGCAGCCTACTAGCGGGAGGGCACGAGCAGTACTTC.

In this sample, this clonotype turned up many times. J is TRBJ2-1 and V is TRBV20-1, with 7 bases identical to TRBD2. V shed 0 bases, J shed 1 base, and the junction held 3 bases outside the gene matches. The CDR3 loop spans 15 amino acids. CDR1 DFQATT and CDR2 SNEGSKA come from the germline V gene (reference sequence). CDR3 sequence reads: CSARDRLASYNEQFF. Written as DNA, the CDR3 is TGCAGTGCTAGAGATCGACTAGCTTCCTACAATGAGCAGTTCTTC.

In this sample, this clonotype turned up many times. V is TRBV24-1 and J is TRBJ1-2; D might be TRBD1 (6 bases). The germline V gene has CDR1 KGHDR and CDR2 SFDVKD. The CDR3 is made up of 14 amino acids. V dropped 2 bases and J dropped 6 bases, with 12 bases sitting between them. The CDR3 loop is CATSDSDRMDGYTF. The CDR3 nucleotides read TGTGCCACCAGTGATTCTGACAGGATGGATGGCTACACCTTC.